The 19 T cell receptor beta chains below all came from one sample that was sequenced in a study of blood T cell repertoires in COVID-19. Data came from immunoSEQ multiplex PCR; TCRdb stores just in-frame clones and leaves some out. The table lists under 40,000 clones, about 80% of them singletons. Material: peripheral blood. The origin of the receptors is a man in his fifties with active or convalescent COVID-19.

The rearrangement uses TRBV5-1 and TRBJ1-1; D uncertain. V was cut by 4 bases and J by 1 base, with 8 bases left in between. The CDR3 is 13 residues long. CDR1 and CDR2 from the germline V gene are SGHRS and YFSETQ. In nucleotides, the CDR3 is TGCGCCAGCAGCGAGCCCCAGAACACTGAAGCTTTCTTT. Its protein is CASSEPQNTEAFF.

This rearrangement joins TRBV5-6 to TRBJ1-3; D is uncertain. The CDR3 is made up of 15 amino acids. V lost 1 base and J lost 3, with 11 bases in between. Germline V lookup: CDR1 SGHDT, CDR2 YYEEEE. The CDR3 spells CASSLKGGLGNTIYF. CDR3 coding DNA: TGTGCCAGCAGCTTGAAGGGAGGTCTTGGAAACACCATATATTTT.

The CDR3: CASSPTTGGNQPQHF. The CDR3 coding sequence is TGCGCCAGCAGCCCCACGACAGGGGGCAATCAGCCCCAGCATTTT. This rearrangement joins TRBV5-1 to TRBJ1-5; TRBD1 agrees at 8 bases. Germline V CDR1 and CDR2: SGHRS, YFSETQ. The CDR3 is 15 residues long. V dropped 4 bases and J dropped 2; count of bases not matched to a gene: 5.

V usage is TRBV3-1 (or the pseudogene TRBV3-2) and J usage is TRBJ2-7, with D uncertain. V was cut by 1 base and J by 0 bases, with 7 bases left in between. The CDR3 spans 14 residues. From germline, CDR1 is LGHDT and CDR2 YNNKEL (reference sequence). The DNA for the CDR3 is TGTGCCAGCAGCCAAGTCGTCAGCTCCTACGAGCAGTACTTC. This translates into CASSQVVSSYEQYF.

This clone was detected a few times. In DNA form, the CDR3 reads TGTGCCAGCAGCCTGCGGGACGGTTACAATGAGCAGTTCTTC. This translates into CASSLRDGYNEQFF. The rearrangement uses TRBV7-3 and TRBJ2-1; the D gene is possibly TRBD2 (6 bases). Germline V gene data show CDR1 as SGHTA and CDR2 as FQGTGA. The CDR3 length is 14 residues. V was pared by 5 bases and J by 4 bases, with 12 bases between.

CDR3 residues: CASSYETGRPGYEQYF. For the CDR3, the DNA is TGTGCCAGCAGTTACGAGACAGGGAGACCCGGCTACGAGCAGTACTTC. The J gene is TRBJ2-7, the V gene TRBV6-2 or TRBV6-3; the match to TRBD1 covers 7 bases. CDR3 length: 16 amino acids. V gave up 2 bases and J gave up 3 bases; unmatched junction bases: 10. In germline, CDR1 is MNHEY, CDR2 SVGEGT.

J is TRBJ2-5 and V is TRBV6-5, with 11 bases identical to TRBD1. The junction had 7 bases not matched to a gene; V was cut back by 5 bases and J by 5 bases. The CDR3 has 15 residues. From germline, CDR1 is MNHEY and CDR2 SVGAGI. The CDR3 DNA reads TGTGCCAGCAGTACGGACAGGGGGCTGGGTGAGACCCAGTACTTC. Translation gives CASSTDRGLGETQYF.

The chain combines TRBV4-1 with TRBJ1-5; D gene unclear. The germline gives CDR1 MGHRA, CDR2 YSYEKL. V lost 0 bases and J 3 bases, leaving 9 bases between the germline ends. The CDR3 extends over 15 amino acids. The CDR3 coding sequence is TGCGCCAGCAGCCAAGACCAGGCCTACAATCAGCCCCAGCATTTT. It specifies CASSQDQAYNQPQHF.

Worth noting for this clone: The DNA is omitted, as the CDR3 cannot be located on it reliably, and the CDR3 follows TCRdb's listing. Other DNA sequences in the same sample also yield this CDR3. The V gene is TRBV19, the J gene TRBJ2-3; the tabulated D call, TRBD1, remains unverified against the DNA. From its first to its last residue, the CDR3 has 14 amino acids. Germline V lookup: CDR1 LNHDA, CDR2 SQIVND (reference sequence). The CDR3 loop is CASTSGQGTDTQYF.

The CDR3 sequence is CASRGAASGANVLTF. The CDR3 DNA sequence: TGTGCCAGCAGGGGTGCGGCCTCTGGGGCCAACGTCCTGACTTTC. The chain is built from TRBV7-3 and TRBJ2-6; no firm D call. CDR3 size: 15 residues. Germline V gene sequence: CDR1 SGHTA, CDR2 FQGTGA. Trimming pared 6 bases from V and 0 bases from J, leaving 9 bases between. The variable domain in full, with the rest retrieved from reference TRBV7-3 and TRBJ2-6, is GAGVSQTPSNKVTEKGKYVELRCDPISGHTALYWYRQSLGQGPEFLIYFQGTGAADDSGLPNDRFFAVRPEGSVSTLKIQRTERGDSAVYLCASRGAASGANVLTFGAGSRLTVL.

This chain connects TRBV18 to TRBJ2-3; D may be TRBD1 (5 bases). This CDR3 comprises 13 residues. Trimming shortened V by 3 bases and J by 11 bases, and 15 bases separated the two germline ends. Germline CDR1 reads KGHSH; CDR2 reads LQKENI. CDR3 sequence reads: CASSPYMGQGQYF. For the CDR3, the DNA is TGTGCCAGCTCACCTTATATGGGGCAAGGGCAGTATTTT.

This rearrangement joins TRBV29-1 to TRBJ1-2, with TRBD1 identical over 10 bases. This CDR3 has 13 amino acids. Germline V gives CDR1 SQVTM, CDR2 ANQGSEA. Trimming cost V 2 bases and J 7 bases; bases outside gene matches: 4. CDR3 residues: CSVESRDRGGYTF. As DNA, the CDR3 is TGCAGCGTTGAATCCCGGGACAGGGGTGGCTACACCTTC.

V is TRBV4-1 and J is TRBJ2-5; 13 bases are shared with TRBD2. Germline assignment: CDR1 MGHRA and CDR2 YSYEKL. J was trimmed by 1 base and V by 5 bases; bases with no gene match: 4. The CDR3 spans 16 residues. CDR3 nucleotide sequence: TGCGCCAGCAGCGCCCGACTAGCGGGGGGCCAAGAGACCCAGTACTTC. It codes for CASSARLAGGQETQYF.

This clone was seen a handful of times. The V gene is TRBV7-8, the J gene TRBJ1-1; D gene unclear. The CDR3 is 17 amino acids. Trimming shortened V by 4 bases and J by 3 bases, and 21 bases separated the two germline ends. Germline values: CDR1 SGHVS, CDR2 FQNEAQ. The CDR3 reads CASSYNPGLRGDTEAFF. The CDR3 bases are TGTGCCAGCAGCTACAACCCTGGACTGCGGGGAGACACTGAAGCTTTCTTT.

This clone showed up just once. The chain recombines TRBV5-1 with TRBJ1-4; perhaps TRBD1 as D (5 bases). Germline V gene lookup returns CDR1 SGHRS and CDR2 YFSETQ. Trimming took 3 bases from V and 3 from J, leaving 12 bases between them. The CDR3 is 15 residues long. The CDR3 DNA follows: TGCGCCAGCAGCTACGAGGGACTTGCTAATGAAAAACTGTTTTTT. Protein sequence: CASSYEGLANEKLFF.

The rearrangement uses TRBV5-1 and TRBJ2-1; the D gene is possibly TRBD2 (7 bases). The CDR3 is 15 residues long. Germline loops: CDR1 SGHRS, CDR2 YFSETQ. The V gene lost 4 bases and the J gene lost 5 bases, with 16 bases spanning the gap. The chain's CDR3 is CASSRKGGRDNEQFF. Here the CDR3 DNA reads TGCGCCAGCAGCCGTAAGGGGGGGAGAGACAATGAGCAGTTCTTC.

This clone has just a few counts. The gene calls are TRBV28 and TRBJ1-4; a weak D match, TRBD1 (5 bases). This CDR3 comprises 15 residues. The V end was cut by 3 bases, the J end by 8 bases, with 16 bases between. Germline V CDR1 and CDR2: MDHEN, SYDVKM. The CDR3 bases are TGTGCCAGCAGTTTTGGGGCGTCGAAGGGGGAAAAACTGTTTTTT. It codes for CASSFGASKGEKLFF.

In this sample, this clone turned up a few times. The rearrangement links TRBV3-1 (or the pseudogene TRBV3-2) to TRBJ1-6; a weak D match, TRBD1 (5 bases). The CDR3 contains 15 residues. The V gene lost 0 bases and the J gene lost 8 bases, with 11 bases spanning the gap. Germline V gene lookup returns CDR1 LGHDT and CDR2 YNNKEL (reference sequence). The CDR3 nucleotides read TGTGCCAGCAGCCAAGATCCAGGGTGGGATTCACCCCTCCACTTT. Protein: CASSQDPGWDSPLHF.

This chain connects TRBV14 to TRBJ2-3; 11 nucleotides match TRBD2. The CDR3 contains 16 residues. Germline values: CDR1 SGHDN, CDR2 FVKESK. V shed 1 base, J shed 3 bases, and the junction held 3 bases outside the gene matches. This chain's CDR3 is CASSQVAGGQTDTQYF. The CDR3 nucleotides are TGTGCCAGCAGCCAAGTAGCGGGGGGGCAGACAGATACGCAGTATTTT.